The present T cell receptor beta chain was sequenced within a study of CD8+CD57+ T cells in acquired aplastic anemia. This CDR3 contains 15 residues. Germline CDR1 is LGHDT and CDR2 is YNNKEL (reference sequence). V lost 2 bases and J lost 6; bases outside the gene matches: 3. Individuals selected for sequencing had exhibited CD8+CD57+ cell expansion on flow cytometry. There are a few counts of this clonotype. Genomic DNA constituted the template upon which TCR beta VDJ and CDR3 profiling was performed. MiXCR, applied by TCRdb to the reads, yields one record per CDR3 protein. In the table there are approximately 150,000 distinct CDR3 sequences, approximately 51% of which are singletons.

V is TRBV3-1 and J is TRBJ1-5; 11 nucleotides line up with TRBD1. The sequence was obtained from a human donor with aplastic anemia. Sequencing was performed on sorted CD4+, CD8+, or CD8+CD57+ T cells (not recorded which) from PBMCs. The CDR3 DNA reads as TGTGCCAGCAGCCAAAGGACAGGGGGCGGTCAGCCCCAGCATTTT. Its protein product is CASSQRTGGGQPQHF.